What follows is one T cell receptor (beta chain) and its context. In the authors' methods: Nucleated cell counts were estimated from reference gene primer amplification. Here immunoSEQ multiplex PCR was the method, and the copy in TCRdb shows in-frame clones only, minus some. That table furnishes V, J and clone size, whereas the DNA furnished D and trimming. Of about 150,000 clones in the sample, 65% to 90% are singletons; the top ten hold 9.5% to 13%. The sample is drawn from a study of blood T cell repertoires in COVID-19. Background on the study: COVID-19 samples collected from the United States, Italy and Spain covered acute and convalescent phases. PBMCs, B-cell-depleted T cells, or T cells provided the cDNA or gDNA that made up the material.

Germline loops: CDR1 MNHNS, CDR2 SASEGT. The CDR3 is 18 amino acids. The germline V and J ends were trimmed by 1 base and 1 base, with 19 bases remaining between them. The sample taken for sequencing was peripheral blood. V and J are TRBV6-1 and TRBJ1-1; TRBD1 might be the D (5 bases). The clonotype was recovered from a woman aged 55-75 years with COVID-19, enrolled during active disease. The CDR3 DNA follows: TGTGCCAGCAGTGAAGGAATGGGAGGGGCCCGCGCGAACACTGAAGCTTTCTTT. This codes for CASSEGMGGARANTEAFF.